The rows below give T cell receptor beta chains drawn from one sample of a study of breast tumors, draining lymph nodes, adjacent tissues. Each CDR3 protein is one row after TCRdb ran MiXCR on the multiplex PCR reads. The data show 290,000 or so distinct CDR3 sequences, around 30% seen once. Material: axillary lymph node tissue. The receptors originated from a female donor with breast cancer. Some clones in this sample may be carry-over from other donors' samples. Each CDR3 is given with its conserved first and last residue. A D gene is named only where the DNA matches it firmly. A row's size may be missing; if present it is once, few, many or a size class.

CDR3aa: CASSPSGGGGQPQHF
CDR3nt: TGTGCCAGTAGTCCCTCGGGGGGTGGAGGTCAGCCCCAGCATTTT
v_gene: TRBV19
abundance: many
j_gene: TRBJ1-5
d_gene: .

CDR3aa: CAIGSGRDSTGELFF
CDR3nt: TGTGCCATAGGTAGCGGGAGGGACTCCACCGGGGAGCTGTTTTTT
v_gene: TRBV10-3
abundance: many
j_gene: TRBJ2-2
d_gene: TRBD2

CDR3aa: CASRVNSGGGTDTQYF
CDR3nt: TGTGCCAGCAGGGTCAACTCAGGGGGAGGCACAGATACGCAGTATTTT
v_gene: TRBV7-2
abundance: .
j_gene: TRBJ2-3
d_gene: TRBD1

CDR3aa: CASSAIGGGSYEQYF
CDR3nt: TGCGCCAGCAGTGCGATCGGGGGGGGCTCCTACGAGCAGTACTTC
v_gene: TRBV10-2
abundance: many
j_gene: TRBJ2-7
d_gene: TRBD2

CDR3aa: CASSVGVVNAGELFF
CDR3nt: TGTGCCAGCAGCGTGGGAGTAGTCAACGCCGGGGAGCTGTTTTTT
v_gene: TRBV9
abundance: many
j_gene: TRBJ2-2
d_gene: .

CDR3aa: CASSSDPLTATGELFF
CDR3nt: TGTGCCAGCAGCTCGGACCCCTTGACAGCTACCGGGGAGCTGTTTTTT
v_gene: TRBV7-6
abundance: many
j_gene: TRBJ2-2
d_gene: .

CDR3aa: CASSLRDTKETQYF
CDR3nt: TGTGCCAGCAGCTTGAGAGACACAAAAGAGACCCAGTACTTC
v_gene: TRBV5-8
abundance: many
j_gene: TRBJ2-5
d_gene: .

CDR3aa: CASSQAGTSGNTGELFF
CDR3nt: TGTGCCAGCAGCCAAGCCGGGACTAGCGGGAACACCGGGGAGCTGTTTTTT
v_gene: TRBV4-2
abundance: once
j_gene: TRBJ2-2
d_gene: TRBD2

CDR3aa: CASSYTLAGTGELFF
CDR3nt: TGTGCCAGCAGTTATACGCTAGCGGGCACCGGGGAGCTGTTTTTT
v_gene: TRBV27
abundance: few
j_gene: TRBJ2-2
d_gene: TRBD2

CDR3aa: CSQRGSQFAEQYF
CDR3nt: TGCAGCCAAAGAGGGTCACAGTTTGCCGAGCAGTACTTC
v_gene: TRBV29-1
abundance: .
j_gene: TRBJ2-7
d_gene: .

CDR3aa: CASSPGADYEQYF
CDR3nt: TGTGCCAGCAGCCCAGGGGCGGATTACGAGCAGTACTTC
v_gene: TRBV6-2/TRBV6-3
abundance: few
j_gene: TRBJ2-7
d_gene: .

CDR3aa: CASRGLGDPNTGEVRQFF
CDR3nt: TGTGCCAGCAGGGGCCTCGGGGATCCGAACACCGGGGAGGTAAGGCAGTTCTTC
v_gene: TRBV7-6
abundance: .
j_gene: TRBJ2-1
d_gene: .

CDR3aa: CASIQPSTDTQYF
CDR3nt: TGTGCCAGCATCCAACCGTCCACAGATACGCAGTATTTT
v_gene: TRBV5-4
abundance: .
j_gene: TRBJ2-3
d_gene: .

CDR3aa: CATSSAGLAEETQYF
CDR3nt: TGTGCCACCAGCAGCGCCGGACTAGCGGAAGAGACCCAGTACTTC
v_gene: TRBV15
abundance: .
j_gene: TRBJ2-5
d_gene: TRBD2

CDR3aa: CSATGTSAAETQYF
CDR3nt: TGCAGTGCAACCGGGACTAGCGCGGCGGAGACCCAGTACTTC
v_gene: TRBV20-1
abundance: many
j_gene: TRBJ2-5
d_gene: TRBD2

CDR3aa: CSARDLTEAQETQYF
CDR3nt: TGCAGTGCTAGAGATCTAACCGAGGCCCAAGAGACCCAGTACTTC
v_gene: TRBV20-1
abundance: many
j_gene: TRBJ2-5
d_gene: .

CDR3aa: CATSNMGPADTQYF
CDR3nt: TGTGCCACCAGCAACATGGGCCCGGCCGATACGCAGTATTTT
v_gene: TRBV15
abundance: .
j_gene: TRBJ2-3
d_gene: .

CDR3aa: CATSEGPEANYGYTF
CDR3nt: TGTGCCACCAGTGAAGGGCCTGAAGCTAACTATGGCTACACCTTC
v_gene: TRBV24-1
abundance: .
j_gene: TRBJ1-2
d_gene: .

CDR3aa: CATSPHYTGELFF
CDR3nt: TGTGCCACCAGTCCCCATTACACCGGGGAGCTGTTTTTT
v_gene: TRBV24-1
abundance: many
j_gene: TRBJ2-2
d_gene: .

CDR3aa: CASSQTGGRRFAGNTIYF
CDR3nt: TGTGCCAGCAGTCAGACAGGGGGCAGGAGGTTCGCTGGAAACACCATATATTTT
v_gene: TRBV2
abundance: .
j_gene: TRBJ1-3
d_gene: TRBD1

CDR3aa: CASSGRDYFYEQYF
CDR3nt: TGTGCCAGCAGTGGCCGGGACTATTTCTACGAGCAGTACTTC
v_gene: TRBV6-4
abundance: many
j_gene: TRBJ2-7
d_gene: TRBD2

CDR3aa: CASRVAGEAQYF
CDR3nt: TGTGCCAGCAGGGTAGCGGGCGAGGCCCAGTACTTC
v_gene: TRBV6-6
abundance: many
j_gene: TRBJ2-5
d_gene: TRBD2

CDR3aa: CASSPSTGVGNIQYF
CDR3nt: TGTGCCAGCAGCCCTTCGACAGGGGTGGGAAACATTCAGTACTTC
v_gene: TRBV14
abundance: many
j_gene: TRBJ2-4
d_gene: TRBD1

CDR3aa: CSVGQETQYF
CDR3nt: TGCAGCGTTGGGCAAGAGACCCAGTACTTC
v_gene: TRBV29-1
abundance: many
j_gene: TRBJ2-5
d_gene: .

CDR3aa: CSLSVYPEGEQYF
CDR3nt: TGCAGCCTATCGGTCTATCCCGAGGGCGAGCAGTACTTC
v_gene: TRBV20-1
abundance: many
j_gene: TRBJ2-7
d_gene: .

CDR3aa: CAWSVSGTGMNF
CDR3nt: TGTGCCTGGAGTGTATCCGGGACGGGCATGAATTTT
v_gene: TRBV30
abundance: many
j_gene: TRBJ1-5
d_gene: .

CDR3aa: CASSQDWRANQNTGELFF
CDR3nt: TGTGCCAGCAGCCAAGATTGGCGGGCAAACCAGAACACCGGGGAGCTGTTTTTT
v_gene: TRBV14
abundance: many
j_gene: TRBJ2-2
d_gene: .